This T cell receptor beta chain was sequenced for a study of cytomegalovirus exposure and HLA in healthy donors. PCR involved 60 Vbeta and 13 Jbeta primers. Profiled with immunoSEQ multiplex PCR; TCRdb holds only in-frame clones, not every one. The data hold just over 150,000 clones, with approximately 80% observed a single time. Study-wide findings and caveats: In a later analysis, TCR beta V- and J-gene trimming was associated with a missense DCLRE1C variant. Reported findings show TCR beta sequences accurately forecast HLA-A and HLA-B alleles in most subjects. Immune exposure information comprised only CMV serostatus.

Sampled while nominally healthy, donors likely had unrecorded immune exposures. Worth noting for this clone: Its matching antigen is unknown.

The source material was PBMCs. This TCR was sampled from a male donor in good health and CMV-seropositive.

The CDR3 is CASSKESSGTGDEQFF. CDR3 coding DNA: TGTGCCAGCAGCAAAGAGTCTAGCGGGACCGGGGATGAGCAGTTCTTC. The chain has TRBV21-1 and TRBJ2-1; the D segment call TRBD2 is taken from the table without a DNA check. TRBV21-1 is an annotated pseudogene. The CDR3 loop spans 16 amino acids.